The rows below give T cell receptor beta chains drawn from one sample of a study of T-cell memory formation after mild COVID-19. MiXCR, run by TCRdb on the 5' RACE reads, gives a single entry per CDR3 protein. The sample records 430,000 or so distinct CDR3 sequences, nearly 25% being singletons. The sequenced material came from PBMCs or a T cell subset sorted from them (not recorded which). These receptors all stem from an adult woman who had mild COVID-19 (a few samples of this study predate the infection). Cell type and time point are not known. The CDR3 runs from the conserved cysteine through the conserved F or W. The D gene is left open where the match is weak. Clone size is given for some rows only: seen once, a few or many times, or a class if the clone is expanded.

j_call: TRBJ2-2
d_call: .
clone_size: .
v_call: TRBV5-1
cdr3_nt: TGCGCCAGCAGCTCCGGGTCCACCGGGGAGCTGTTTTTT
cdr3_aa: CASSSGSTGELFF

j_call: TRBJ2-3
d_call: .
clone_size: .
v_call: TRBV6-5
cdr3_nt: TGTGCCAGCAGTTCGCTCGACGCGGTAACAGATACGCAGTATTTT
cdr3_aa: CASSSLDAVTDTQYF

j_call: TRBJ2-1
d_call: .
clone_size: .
v_call: TRBV4-3
cdr3_nt: TGCGCCAGCAGCCAAGATTCTAGTCTGGATGAGCAGTTCTTC
cdr3_aa: CASSQDSSLDEQFF

j_call: TRBJ2-1
d_call: .
clone_size: .
v_call: TRBV3-1
cdr3_nt: TGTGCCAGCAGCAAAGTGGAGGAGCCCTACAATGAGCAGTTCTTC
cdr3_aa: CASSKVEEPYNEQFF

j_call: TRBJ1-2
d_call: TRBD1
clone_size: .
v_call: TRBV4-1
cdr3_nt: TGCGCCAGCAGCCACGGACAGGGACCGAACTATGGCTACACCTTC
cdr3_aa: CASSHGQGPNYGYTF

j_call: TRBJ2-7
d_call: .
clone_size: .
v_call: TRBV7-3
cdr3_nt: TGTGCCAGCAGCCCTCCGAAGGGGCGCGAGCAGTACTTC
cdr3_aa: CASSPPKGREQYF

j_call: TRBJ2-7
d_call: TRBD1
clone_size: .
v_call: TRBV2
cdr3_nt: TGTGCCAGCAGTAAGACAGGGCTTAGCTCCTACGAGCAGTACTTC
cdr3_aa: CASSKTGLSSYEQYF

j_call: TRBJ2-5
d_call: TRBD2
clone_size: few
v_call: TRBV6-6
cdr3_nt: TGTGCCAGCAGCGCCCAAGCGGGGGGCCAAGAGACCCAGTACTTC
cdr3_aa: CASSAQAGGQETQYF

j_call: TRBJ2-2
d_call: .
clone_size: few
v_call: TRBV12-3/TRBV12-4
cdr3_nt: TGTGCCAGCAGCTCGCCACAGGGTTTGGGCGGGGAGCTGTTTTTT
cdr3_aa: CASSSPQGLGGELFF

j_call: TRBJ2-7
d_call: TRBD2
clone_size: .
v_call: TRBV24-1
cdr3_nt: TGTGCCACCAGTGATCCTAGCGGGGACACCTACGAGCAGTACTTC
cdr3_aa: CATSDPSGDTYEQYF

j_call: TRBJ2-7
d_call: TRBD1
clone_size: few
v_call: TRBV4-2
cdr3_nt: TGTGCCAGCAGCCCCGGCGGGACAGGGTCGTCCGAGCAGTACTTC
cdr3_aa: CASSPGGTGSSEQYF